Each of the 16 T cell receptor beta chains below was sequenced from the same sample in a study of shared clonotypes between healthy human individuals (dated by TCRdb to 2020 to 2021). The method behind the library was the immunoSEQ multiplex PCR assay. The immuneACCESS repertoire file appears here via TCRdb, limited to in-frame rearrangements. These files lack a portion of the clones; in checked studies, under half of the deficit traces to unresolved V genes, and the cause of the others is not known. The sample contains a few million clones, around 95% of them found a single time. The ten largest clones take up about 0.13% of the sample. Sequenced: naive CD4+ T cells sorted from blood. According to the study, the label for this sample's cell subset or site signals: CD45RA+ positively selected. The origin of the receptors is a man aged 18 to 35 in good health.

Notes on this clone: At the DNA level, this CDR3 is encoded by other sequences in the same sample as well. The chain combines TRBV18 with TRBJ1-1; 9 bases are a match to TRBD1. The ends lost 3 bases at V and 1 base at J; junction bases unmatched: 3. The CDR3 is 15 amino acids. The V gene's germline CDR1 is KGHSH and CDR2 LQKENI. The CDR3 DNA is TGTGCCAGCTCACCCGGACAGGGGCGGAACACTGAAGCTTTCTTT. This translates into CASSPGQGRNTEAFF.

CDR3 protein: CASRTSCVKNIQYF. The CDR3 nucleotides are TGTGCCAGCAGGACTAGCTGTGTCAAAAACATTCAGTACTTC. This chain connects TRBV21-1 to TRBJ2-4; the table gives TRBD2 as D, unverified against the DNA. TRBV21-1 is flagged as a pseudogene. This CDR3 is 14 amino acids long.

The rearrangement joins TRBV6-5 to TRBJ1-5; TRBD1 aligns across 8 bases. Germline V CDR1 and CDR2: MNHEY, SVGAGI. The CDR3 length is 15 residues. Losses at the gene ends were 6 bases for V and 2 bases for J; bases not matched to a gene: 6. The CDR3, as DNA: TGTGCCAGCAGCCAGACAGGGGTTGGCAATCAGCCCCAGCATTTT. It codes for CASSQTGVGNQPQHF.

This chain joins TRBV29-1 and TRBJ1-1, with D possibly matching TRBD1 (5 bases). There are 12 residues in the CDR3. V was cut by 6 bases and J by 1 base, with 9 bases left in between. Germline lookup yields CDR1 SQVTM and CDR2 ANQGSEA. CDR3 sequence (DNA): TGCAGCGTGGGGCATCAGAACACTGAAGCTTTCTTT. The encoded protein is CSVGHQNTEAFF.

The chain is built from TRBV20-1 and TRBJ2-7, with D unclear. Germline CDR1 is DFQATT and CDR2 is SNEGSKA (reference sequence). The CDR3 is 11 amino acids. V lost 3 bases and J lost 6, with 9 bases in between. The CDR3 coding sequence is TGCAGTGCTAGTGTTGAAGCCGAGCAGTACTTC. It specifies CSASVEAEQYF.

The CDR3 reads CASSAARTSGSQETQYF. The DNA for the CDR3 is TGTGCCAGCAGTGCTGCCCGGACTAGCGGCTCCCAAGAGACCCAGTACTTC. The chain joins TRBV2 to TRBJ2-5; TRBD2 matches 10 bases. CDR1 and CDR2 (germline): SNHLY, FYNNEI. With V trimmed by 4 bases and J by 1 base, 9 bases remained unmatched. The CDR3 has 17 amino acids.

CDR3 nucleotides: TGTGCCAGCTCACTCGCTGGGACCCCGGGCGCTGGAAACACCATATATTTT. Its protein product is CASSLAGTPGAGNTIYF. This chain links TRBV18 with TRBJ1-3; tentative D call: TRBD1 (5 bases). V shed 4 bases and J shed 2 bases, with 18 bases lying between them. The CDR3 is made up of 17 amino acids. Germline V gene sequence: CDR1 KGHSH, CDR2 LQKENI.

The chain combines TRBV6-5 with TRBJ2-1; D is possibly TRBD1 or TRBD2 (5 bases each). Germline loops: CDR1 MNHEY, CDR2 SVGAGI. V lost 2 bases, J lost 7 bases, and 12 bases lay in between. The CDR3 has 14 residues. In DNA, the CDR3 is TGTGCCAGCAGTTACAGGGCCTGGGGGAATGAGCAGTTCTTC. It translates to CASSYRAWGNEQFF.

This chain uses TRBV7-8 with TRBJ2-2, with 12 bases lining up with TRBD2. The CDR3 has 16 amino acids. The germline V gene has CDR1 SGHVS and CDR2 FQNEAQ. After removal of 6 bases from V and 4 bases from J, the junction contained 6 bases not matched to a gene. CDR3 region: CASSRTSGGPTGELFF. CDR3 nucleotide sequence: TGTGCCAGCAGTCGAACTAGCGGGGGGCCCACCGGGGAGCTGTTTTTT.

This clone was recorded once. CDR3 coding DNA: TGTGCCAGCAGTTTACCTGGGGCGGCGGCTGGGGCCAACGTCCTGACTTTC. Protein: CASSLPGAAAGANVLTF. This chain connects TRBV28 to TRBJ2-6; tentatively, D is TRBD1 (5 bases). Trimming cost V 2 bases and J 2 bases, with 13 bases left between them. The CDR3 runs to 17 residues. The germline gives CDR1 MDHEN, CDR2 SYDVKM.

V and J are TRBV5-8 and TRBJ1-4; 8 positions agree with TRBD1. Germline CDR1 SGHTS, CDR2 YDEGEE. The V segment lost 1 base and the J segment 5 bases; nucleotides outside the gene matches: 4. CDR3 size: 15 residues. The DNA of the CDR3 is TGTGCCAGCAGCTTGATGTGGACAGGGAATGAAAAACTGTTTTTT. It yields the protein CASSLMWTGNEKLFF.

J is TRBJ1-4 and V is TRBV30; D possibly corresponds to TRBD1 (5 bases). Germline values: CDR1 GTSNPN, CDR2 SVGIG (reference sequence). This CDR3 region has 18 residues. V lost 6 bases to trimming and J lost 0 bases, with 23 bases between them. The CDR3 DNA reads TGTGCCTGTACCCCCGGGACCCCAAGACTAGCAACTAATGAAAAACTGTTTTTT. It specifies CACTPGTPRLATNEKLFF.

This chain joins TRBV9 and TRBJ2-4, with TRBD1 matching over 8 bases. The CDR3 sequence is 21 residues long. Germline trimming cut 0 bases from V and 0 bases from J; bases unmatched to any gene: 17. Germline V CDR1 and CDR2: SGDLS, YYNGEE. As DNA, the CDR3 is TGTGCCAGCAGCGTAGGACAGGGGAATGTGCCCGGCGCGCTAGCCAAAAACATTCAGTACTTC. Its translation is CASSVGQGNVPGALAKNIQYF.

V gene TRBV29-1 combines with J gene TRBJ2-1; a possible D gene is TRBD2 (6 bases). The germline V and J ends were trimmed by 6 bases and 9 bases, with 18 bases remaining between them. This CDR3 comprises 13 residues. Germline values: CDR1 SQVTM, CDR2 ANQGSEA. DNA for the CDR3: TGCAGCGTGGCGGGGACCCTGACAATTGAGCAGTTCTTC. Its protein product is CSVAGTLTIEQFF.

V is TRBV5-1 and J is TRBJ1-6; D is possibly TRBD1 (5 bases). Germline values: CDR1 SGHRS, CDR2 YFSETQ. V was pared by 3 bases and J by 8 bases, with 9 bases between. This CDR3 has 13 amino acids. CDR3 sequence: CASSWDFDSPLHF. The DNA of the CDR3 is TGCGCCAGCAGCTGGGACTTCGATTCACCCCTCCACTTT.

The CDR3 reads CASSFSRGGPGEQYF. For the CDR3, the DNA is TGTGCCAGCAGCTTCTCCCGGGGGGGCCCGGGCGAGCAGTACTTC. The V call is TRBV11-2, the J call TRBJ2-7; 8 bases agree with TRBD2. J gave up 6 bases and V 3 bases, and 10 bases lay outside the gene matches. Per germline, CDR1 SGHAT and CDR2 FQNNGV. The length of the CDR3 is 15 residues.